The rows below give T cell receptor beta chains drawn from one sample of a study of beta chain features in type 1 diabetes. TCRdb's copy holds only in-frame clones and misses some; the assay was immunoSEQ multiplex PCR. This table holds around 250,000 clones, around 21% found once. Material for sequencing was naive CD4+ T cells from blood. The receptors were sampled from a woman between 40 and 55 years old with type 1 diabetes. The CDR3 runs from the conserved cysteine through the conserved F or W. Each record gives: J gene, V gene, clone size, D gene, CDR3 protein, CDR3 DNA. D genes are given only for firm matches. Size tells how often a clone was seen (once, few, many) or the class of an expanded clone, and some rows leave it out.

j_call: TRBJ1-2
v_call: TRBV5-1
clone_size: .
d_call: .
cdr3_aa: CASSPEGRYNYGYTF
cdr3_nt: TGCGCCAGCAGCCCGGAGGGCAGGTATAACTATGGCTACACCTTC

j_call: TRBJ2-5
v_call: TRBV7-9
clone_size: .
d_call: TRBD2
cdr3_aa: CASSWGGGPETQYF
cdr3_nt: TGTGCCAGCAGCTGGGGCGGGGGGCCTGAGACCCAGTACTTC

j_call: TRBJ1-6
v_call: TRBV28
clone_size: .
d_call: TRBD1
cdr3_aa: CASSWDRGLSPLHF
cdr3_nt: TGTGCCAGCAGTTGGGACAGGGGGCTTTCACCCCTCCACTTT

j_call: TRBJ2-1
v_call: TRBV28
clone_size: few
d_call: TRBD2
cdr3_aa: CASNILAGQYNEQFF
cdr3_nt: TGTGCCAGCAACATCCTAGCGGGGCAATACAATGAGCAGTTCTTC

j_call: TRBJ2-5
v_call: TRBV4-2
clone_size: .
d_call: TRBD1
cdr3_aa: CASSLLFAGTVGTQYF
cdr3_nt: TGTGCCAGCAGCCTCCTATTTGCCGGGACAGTTGGGACCCAGTACTTC

j_call: TRBJ2-7
v_call: TRBV6-6
clone_size: .
d_call: TRBD1
cdr3_aa: CASSTGTAYEQYF
cdr3_nt: TGTGCCAGCAGTACGGGGACAGCCTACGAGCAGTACTTC

j_call: TRBJ1-2
v_call: TRBV18
clone_size: once
d_call: .
cdr3_aa: CASSPEARGHGYTF
cdr3_nt: TGTGCCAGCTCACCAGAGGCCAGAGGCCATGGCTACACCTTC

j_call: TRBJ1-1
v_call: TRBV7-9
clone_size: few
d_call: TRBD1
cdr3_aa: CASSLRQGSNTEAFF
cdr3_nt: TGTGCCAGCAGCCTTCGACAGGGTTCGAACACTGAAGCTTTCTTT

j_call: TRBJ2-5
v_call: TRBV5-1
clone_size: few
d_call: .
cdr3_aa: CASSSSFEGETQYF
cdr3_nt: TGCGCCAGCAGCTCCTCCTTCGAGGGAGAGACCCAGTACTTC

j_call: TRBJ1-1
v_call: TRBV7-2
clone_size: .
d_call: .
cdr3_aa: CASSLTPMRAFF
cdr3_nt: TGTGCCAGCAGCTTAACCCCTATGCGGGCTTTCTTT

j_call: TRBJ1-1
v_call: TRBV6-4
clone_size: .
d_call: .
cdr3_aa: CASSEHRGTEAFF
cdr3_nt: TGTGCCAGCAGTGAGCACCGAGGAACTGAAGCTTTCTTT

j_call: TRBJ1-6
v_call: TRBV4-1
clone_size: .
d_call: TRBD1
cdr3_aa: CASSRTGDPLGSPLHF
cdr3_nt: TGCGCCAGCAGCCGTACAGGGGACCCCCTGGGATCACCCCTCCACTTT

j_call: TRBJ2-5
v_call: TRBV27
clone_size: .
d_call: TRBD2
cdr3_aa: CASSFSGGAWETQYF
cdr3_nt: TGTGCCAGCAGTTTTAGCGGGGGGGCCTGGGAGACCCAGTACTTC

j_call: TRBJ2-5
v_call: TRBV18
clone_size: few
d_call: .
cdr3_aa: CASSPPAQRETQYF
cdr3_nt: TGTGCCAGCTCACCCCCGGCCCAGAGGGAGACCCAGTACTTC

j_call: TRBJ2-3
v_call: TRBV4-2
clone_size: .
d_call: .
cdr3_aa: CASSLGVRGTDTQYF
cdr3_nt: TGTGCCAGCAGCCTCGGGGTTAGGGGCACAGATACGCAGTATTTT

j_call: TRBJ1-5
v_call: TRBV4-3
clone_size: few
d_call: .
cdr3_aa: CASSQTPDGNQPQHF
cdr3_nt: TGCGCCAGCAGCCAGACTCCGGATGGCAATCAGCCCCAGCATTTT

j_call: TRBJ1-1
v_call: TRBV14
clone_size: .
d_call: .
cdr3_aa: CASSQLTGVYAFF
cdr3_nt: TGTGCCAGCAGCCAATTGACAGGCGTGTATGCTTTCTTT

j_call: TRBJ1-1
v_call: TRBV29-1
clone_size: few
d_call: .
cdr3_aa: CSVESEAEAFF
cdr3_nt: TGCAGCGTTGAATCGGAGGCTGAAGCTTTCTTT

j_call: TRBJ2-5
v_call: TRBV28
clone_size: .
d_call: TRBD2
cdr3_aa: CASSLRIPSGQGTQYF
cdr3_nt: TGTGCCAGCAGTTTGCGGATCCCTAGCGGACAAGGGACCCAGTACTTC

j_call: TRBJ1-2
v_call: TRBV5-6
clone_size: few
d_call: .
cdr3_aa: CASSPFNYGYTF
cdr3_nt: TGTGCCAGCAGCCCTTTCAACTATGGCTACACCTTC

j_call: TRBJ2-3
v_call: TRBV28
clone_size: few
d_call: .
cdr3_aa: CASSSTLGTDTQYF
cdr3_nt: TGTGCCAGCAGCTCTACCCTCGGCACAGATACGCAGTATTTT

j_call: TRBJ2-4
v_call: TRBV7-8
clone_size: .
d_call: TRBD2
cdr3_aa: CASSSRLAGNIQYF
cdr3_nt: TGTGCCAGCAGCTCGAGACTAGCCGGAAACATTCAGTACTTC

j_call: TRBJ2-2
v_call: TRBV7-3
clone_size: few
d_call: TRBD1
cdr3_aa: CASSYGQGSTGELFF
cdr3_nt: TGTGCCAGCAGCTACGGACAGGGAAGCACCGGGGAGCTGTTTTTT

j_call: TRBJ1-1
v_call: TRBV30
clone_size: .
d_call: .
cdr3_aa: CAWSLFSDTEAFF
cdr3_nt: TGTGCCTGGAGTCTTTTTTCGGACACTGAAGCTTTCTTT

j_call: TRBJ1-4
v_call: TRBV4-3
clone_size: few
d_call: .
cdr3_aa: CASSQARVDEKLFF
cdr3_nt: TGCGCCAGCAGCCAAGCCAGGGTTGATGAAAAACTGTTTTTT

j_call: TRBJ2-7
v_call: TRBV2
clone_size: .
d_call: TRBD1
cdr3_aa: CASRDRAYEQYF
cdr3_nt: TGTGCCAGCCGGGACAGAGCCTACGAGCAGTACTTC